The clone carrying this T cell receptor (beta chain) was picked up a small number of times. What it binds is unknown. TCR beta libraries were prepared from cDNA with unique molecular identifiers. TCRdb re-called the PCR reads with MiXCR, one entry per CDR3 protein. In the table there are roughly 410,000 distinct CDR3 sequences, about a third of which are singletons. This entry is derived from a study of post-analysis software for immune sequencing data. Per germline, CDR1 SQVTM and CDR2 ANQGSEA. CDR3 length equals 12 residues. Losses at the gene ends were 5 bases for V and 6 bases for J; bases not matched to a gene: 5. General study points: The five TRBV segments detected at higher frequency in patients than in controls included TRBV5-6, TRBV5-1 and TRBV20-1.

V is TRBV29-1 and J is TRBJ2-7; TRBD1 agrees at 9 bases. Sequenced: blood. This clonotype originated in a girl aged 10 to 17 with multiple sclerosis. The CDR3 bases are TGCAGCGTTTCCGGGACAGGGAGCGAGCAGTACTTC. Residues: CSVSGTGSEQYF.